This TCR beta chain came from a study of T-cell reconstitution after alpha-beta-depleted transplantation in children. CDR3 size: 14 residues. V lost 5 bases, J lost 6 bases, and 6 bases stayed unmatched. CDR1 is SQVTM and CDR2 is ANQGSEA in the germline V gene. Molecular barcoding with unique molecular identifiers was used for the TCRbeta library. TCRdb used MiXCR to reprocess the PCR reads, holding one entry per CDR3 protein. The profile shows approximately 980,000 distinct CDR3 sequences, about 31% of them singletons. The chain carries TRBV29-1 and TRBJ2-3; 12 bases agree with TRBD1. This TCR derives from a boy less than two years old who had a stem cell transplant for SCID, so the T cells may come from the graft donor. The source was PBMCs, mostly from graft donor cells, collected 360 days after TCRalphabeta/CD19-depleted stem cell transplant. The CDR3 loop reads CSVFSGTGGDTQYF. In DNA form, the CDR3 reads TGCAGCGTTTTTTCCGGGACAGGGGGCGATACGCAGTATTTT.